The rows below give T cell receptor beta chains drawn from one sample of a study of T cell responses to AZD1222 COVID-19 vaccine. Clones were sequenced by immunoSEQ multiplex PCR, and TCRdb holds only the in-frame ones, with some missing. Altogether approximately 120,000 clones are present, 80% to 90% being singletons, with the ten largest covering around 5.8%. The sample here was peripheral blood, taken on day 0 of AZD1222 vaccination. The receptors shown here come from an adult in good health. Both conserved end residues are part of each CDR3. D genes are given only for firm matches. Size tells how often a clone was seen (once, few, many) or the class of an expanded clone, and some rows leave it out.

j_gene: TRBJ2-1
abundance: NA
d_gene: NA
v_gene: TRBV11-2
CDR3aa: CASSQGLNSYNEQFF
CDR3nt: TGTGCCAGCAGCCAAGGACTAAATTCCTACAATGAGCAGTTCTTC

j_gene: TRBJ2-7
abundance: NA
d_gene: NA
v_gene: TRBV7-9
CDR3aa: CASSQGPREQYF
CDR3nt: TGTGCCAGCAGCCAGGGGCCTCGCGAGCAGTACTTC

j_gene: TRBJ1-3
abundance: NA
d_gene: NA
v_gene: TRBV15
CDR3aa: CATSMTGASGNTIYF
CDR3nt: TGTGCCACCAGCATGACAGGAGCCTCTGGAAACACCATATATTTT

j_gene: TRBJ1-5
abundance: NA
d_gene: NA
v_gene: TRBV19
CDR3aa: CASTPGTLNNQPQHF
CDR3nt: TGTGCCAGTACCCCCGGGACCTTGAACAATCAGCCCCAGCATTTT

j_gene: TRBJ2-5
abundance: NA
d_gene: TRBD1
v_gene: TRBV19
CDR3aa: CASSTFGQGAGETQYF
CDR3nt: TGTGCCAGTAGTACCTTCGGACAGGGGGCCGGTGAGACCCAGTACTTC

j_gene: TRBJ1-5
abundance: NA
d_gene: NA
v_gene: TRBV6-1
CDR3aa: CASSEMGQPQHF
CDR3nt: TGTGCCAGCAGTGAAATGGGTCAGCCCCAGCATTTT

j_gene: TRBJ1-4
abundance: NA
d_gene: NA
v_gene: TRBV9
CDR3aa: CASSVGGVSDEKLFF
CDR3nt: TGTGCCAGCAGCGTAGGAGGGGTGTCCGATGAAAAACTGTTTTTT

j_gene: TRBJ2-2
abundance: few
d_gene: NA
v_gene: TRBV18
CDR3aa: CASSLSTGELFF
CDR3nt: TGTGCCAGCTCCCTTTCCACCGGGGAGCTGTTTTTT

j_gene: TRBJ1-3
abundance: NA
d_gene: TRBD1
v_gene: TRBV18
CDR3aa: CASSPTGSTSSGNTIYF
CDR3nt: TGTGCCAGCTCACCGACAGGGTCAACCAGCTCTGGAAACACCATATATTTT

j_gene: TRBJ2-7
abundance: once
d_gene: TRBD2
v_gene: TRBV6-5
CDR3aa: CASSSAGGRIYEQYF
CDR3nt: TGTGCCAGCAGTTCGGCGGGGGGACGGATCTACGAGCAGTACTTC

j_gene: TRBJ2-5
abundance: NA
d_gene: TRBD1
v_gene: TRBV6-2/TRBV6-3
CDR3aa: CASSYLDRRQETQYF
CDR3nt: TGTGCCAGCAGTTACCTGGACAGGAGGCAAGAGACCCAGTACTTC

j_gene: TRBJ1-1
abundance: NA
d_gene: NA
v_gene: TRBV6-6
CDR3aa: CASSFLQGIPEAFF
CDR3nt: TGTGCCAGCAGTTTTTTACAGGGTATCCCTGAAGCTTTCTTT

j_gene: TRBJ1-3
abundance: NA
d_gene: NA
v_gene: TRBV6-5
CDR3aa: CASSYSRVGRNTIYF
CDR3nt: TGTGCCAGCAGTTACTCGCGGGTGGGCAGAAACACCATATATTTT

j_gene: TRBJ2-2
abundance: NA
d_gene: NA
v_gene: TRBV7-6
CDR3aa: CASSLNPDTGELFF
CDR3nt: TGTGCCAGCAGCTTAAACCCCGACACCGGGGAGCTGTTTTTT

j_gene: TRBJ1-3
abundance: NA
d_gene: TRBD1
v_gene: TRBV3-1/TRBV3-2
CDR3aa: CASSQQTGSGNTIYF
CDR3nt: TGTGCCAGCAGCCAGCAGACAGGGTCTGGAAACACCATATATTTT

j_gene: TRBJ2-3
abundance: NA
d_gene: NA
v_gene: TRBV5-4
CDR3aa: CASSSKGADTQYF
CDR3nt: TGTGCCAGCAGCTCGAAAGGGGCAGATACGCAGTATTTT

j_gene: TRBJ2-1
abundance: NA
d_gene: NA
v_gene: TRBV25-1
CDR3aa: CASTPGGFYNEQFF
CDR3nt: TGTGCCAGCACACCCGGAGGGTTCTACAATGAGCAGTTCTTC

j_gene: TRBJ1-2
abundance: NA
d_gene: NA
v_gene: TRBV9
CDR3aa: CASSPGGAVNYGYTF
CDR3nt: TGTGCCAGCAGCCCTGGTGGGGCAGTCAACTATGGCTACACCTTC

j_gene: TRBJ1-1
abundance: NA
d_gene: NA
v_gene: TRBV5-1
CDR3aa: CASRREGTEAFF
CDR3nt: TGCGCCAGCAGGAGGGAGGGCACTGAAGCTTTCTTT

j_gene: TRBJ1-6
abundance: NA
d_gene: NA
v_gene: TRBV6-5
CDR3aa: CASSYSQSHNSPLHF
CDR3nt: TGTGCCAGCAGTTACTCCCAATCCCATAATTCACCCCTCCACTTT

j_gene: TRBJ1-6
abundance: NA
d_gene: NA
v_gene: TRBV19
CDR3aa: CASSTFRTAANSYNSPLHF
CDR3nt: TGTGCCAGTAGTACTTTTCGGACAGCCGCCAACTCCTATAATTCACCCCTCCACTTT

j_gene: TRBJ2-1
abundance: NA
d_gene: NA
v_gene: TRBV10-2
CDR3aa: CASSGGDWNEQFF
CDR3nt: TGCGCCAGCAGTGGCGGGGACTGGAATGAGCAGTTCTTC

j_gene: TRBJ1-3
abundance: NA
d_gene: NA
v_gene: TRBV19
CDR3aa: CASRIGDTIYF
CDR3nt: TGTGCCAGTAGGATCGGAGACACCATATATTTT

j_gene: TRBJ1-1
abundance: NA
d_gene: NA
v_gene: TRBV4-3
CDR3aa: CASSQDPRQLTEAFF
CDR3nt: TGCGCCAGCAGCCAAGACCCAAGACAGCTGACTGAAGCTTTCTTT

j_gene: TRBJ1-6
abundance: NA
d_gene: TRBD1
v_gene: TRBV27
CDR3aa: CASCNPGQGGTPLHF
CDR3nt: TGTGCCAGCTGCAATCCGGGACAGGGGGGAACACCCCTCCACTTT

j_gene: TRBJ2-5
abundance: NA
d_gene: TRBD2
v_gene: TRBV28
CDR3aa: CASSLTSGGETQYF
CDR3nt: TGTGCCAGCAGTCTAACCTCGGGAGGGGAGACCCAGTACTTC

j_gene: TRBJ2-3
abundance: once
d_gene: NA
v_gene: TRBV18
CDR3aa: CASSPPGHTDTQYF
CDR3nt: TGTGCCAGCTCACCACCGGGTCACACAGATACGCAGTATTTT

j_gene: TRBJ2-1
abundance: NA
d_gene: NA
v_gene: TRBV28
CDR3aa: CASEQVSYNEQFF
CDR3nt: TGTGCCAGCGAGCAGGTCTCCTACAATGAGCAGTTCTTC

j_gene: TRBJ1-2
abundance: once
d_gene: NA
v_gene: TRBV28
CDR3aa: CASSFGQIGYTF
CDR3nt: TGTGCCAGCAGTTTTGGACAGATTGGCTACACCTTC

j_gene: TRBJ2-1
abundance: NA
d_gene: NA
v_gene: TRBV2
CDR3aa: CASRTRVEQFF
CDR3nt: TGTGCCAGCAGAACTAGGGTTGAGCAGTTCTTC

j_gene: TRBJ2-5
abundance: NA
d_gene: NA
v_gene: TRBV5-1
CDR3aa: CASSLNQGPQETQYF
CDR3nt: TGCGCCAGCAGCTTAAATCAGGGTCCTCAAGAGACCCAGTACTTC

j_gene: TRBJ2-3
abundance: NA
d_gene: NA
v_gene: TRBV7-2
CDR3aa: CASLGAYGTDTQYF
CDR3nt: TGTGCCAGCCTAGGGGCGTATGGCACAGATACGCAGTATTTT

j_gene: TRBJ2-3
abundance: NA
d_gene: NA
v_gene: TRBV15
CDR3aa: CATSREGSTDTQYF
CDR3nt: TGTGCCACCAGCAGAGAAGGGAGCACAGATACGCAGTATTTT

j_gene: TRBJ1-3
abundance: NA
d_gene: TRBD1
v_gene: TRBV6-5
CDR3aa: CASRRGQEGNTIYF
CDR3nt: TGTGCCAGCAGAAGGGGGCAGGAGGGAAACACCATATATTTT

j_gene: TRBJ2-5
abundance: NA
d_gene: NA
v_gene: TRBV5-1
CDR3aa: CASRQEETQYF
CDR3nt: TGCGCCAGCAGACAGGAAGAGACCCAGTACTTC

j_gene: TRBJ2-1
abundance: once
d_gene: TRBD2
v_gene: TRBV5-4
CDR3aa: CASSLLAGDVEQFF
CDR3nt: TGTGCCAGCAGCTTGCTAGCGGGAGATGTTGAGCAGTTCTTC

j_gene: TRBJ1-1
abundance: NA
d_gene: NA
v_gene: TRBV4-1
CDR3aa: CASSQEGPGTEAFF
CDR3nt: TGCGCCAGCAGCCAGGAGGGGCCGGGGACTGAAGCTTTCTTT

j_gene: TRBJ1-2
abundance: once
d_gene: NA
v_gene: TRBV29-1
CDR3aa: CSGVQGDYGYTF
CDR3nt: TGCAGCGGTGTTCAGGGTGACTATGGCTACACCTTC

j_gene: TRBJ2-3
abundance: once
d_gene: NA
v_gene: TRBV6-5
CDR3aa: CASSRRPRTDTQYF
CDR3nt: TGTGCCAGCAGCCGCCGACCCCGCACAGATACGCAGTATTTT

j_gene: TRBJ2-7
abundance: NA
d_gene: NA
v_gene: TRBV30
CDR3aa: CAGIRGAYEQYF
CDR3nt: TGTGCCGGAATAAGGGGGGCCTACGAGCAGTACTTC

j_gene: TRBJ2-1
abundance: NA
d_gene: TRBD2
v_gene: TRBV4-3
CDR3aa: CASSQAGGSYNEQFF
CDR3nt: TGCGCCAGCAGCCAGGCGGGGGGCTCCTACAATGAGCAGTTCTTC

j_gene: TRBJ1-2
abundance: NA
d_gene: NA
v_gene: TRBV7-9
CDR3aa: CASSLETAGNYGYTF
CDR3nt: TGTGCCAGCAGCTTAGAGACGGCGGGAAACTATGGCTACACCTTC

j_gene: TRBJ2-1
abundance: NA
d_gene: NA
v_gene: TRBV5-6
CDR3aa: CASSLRMSGAYNEQFF
CDR3nt: TGTGCCAGCAGCTTGAGGATGTCGGGAGCTTACAATGAGCAGTTCTTC

j_gene: TRBJ1-5
abundance: NA
d_gene: TRBD1
v_gene: TRBV7-6
CDR3aa: CASSSPGQGASQPQHF
CDR3nt: TGTGCCAGCAGCTCTCCGGGACAGGGGGCAAGTCAGCCCCAGCATTTT

j_gene: TRBJ1-6
abundance: NA
d_gene: NA
v_gene: TRBV7-9
CDR3aa: CASRVDGSSYNSPLHF
CDR3nt: TGTGCCAGCAGAGTGGACGGGAGCTCCTATAATTCACCCCTCCACTTT